Described below is a single T cell receptor (beta chain) sequence and its context. Its antigen specificity is not known. No base-level quality is on record; no much larger clone is a single base apart. The CDR3 runs 15 amino acids, cysteine and phenylalanine included. The retained sequence is limited to the CDR3, 45 bases, with the frame set at the first base. The junction shows trimming of 1 base on V and 4 bases on J, plus 13 bases between the germline ends. From the germline V gene, CDR1 is SQVTM and CDR2 is ANQGSEA. The sample belongs to a study of T cell repertoires in cytomegalovirus infection (dated by TCRdb to between 2018 and 2021). A note on the overall study: Donor HLA type was relevant to the analysis, as public TCR beta signatures indicated carriage of CMV infection together with the matching HLA type. Points the paper makes about the study in general: Cumulative frequency of public TCR beta family members discriminated carriers of CMV infection plus the relevant HLA type in this cohort and an independent 352-donor cohort. The ex vivo response was dominated by HLA-C-restricted CMV-specific TCR beta clonotypes, and the single most frequent clonotype in two of eight donors was supplied by these HLA-C-restricted clonotypes.

The run used an Illumina HiSeq 1500. TCRdb's own reprocessing of the public reads used fastp at Q25 and MiXCR and kept productive beta chains. For every CDR3 protein sequence, its rows merge into one entry that carries the most common genes and DNA. This sample is represented by fewer than 300,000 distinct CDR3 sequences; roughly 25% of them were singletons. The ten largest clones capture around 14% of the sample. This receptor chain uses TRBV29-1 and TRBJ2-2; no D gene is confidently identified. The sample comprised PBMCs. This receptor was obtained from a human donor in good health (CMV status not recorded). Some clones in this sample may be carry-over from other donors' samples. The DNA is as follows: TGCAGCGTTGAAGTCGCAGGTTTGGTCACCGGGGAGCTGTTTTTT. The translation is CSVEVAGLVTGELFF.